The 26 T cell receptor beta chains below all came from one sample that was sequenced in a study of sequential checkpoint blockade in melanoma. Treatment of the sample: randomized to nivolumab then ipilimumab (arm A) or the reverse (arm B). TCRdb keeps only in-frame clones here, not all; method: immunoSEQ multiplex PCR. The data contain under 40,000 clones, 80% to 90% of them singletons. The specimen comprised CD8+ T cells sorted from blood (inferred from file names), sampled from a patient given nivolumab and ipilimumab in sequence. Every receptor here comes from a human donor with melanoma.

The chain is built from TRBV19 and TRBJ2-7; possibly TRBD1 for D (6 bases). The V gene lost 1 base and the J gene lost 4 bases, with 17 bases spanning the gap. The CDR3 totals 16 residues. Germline V gives CDR1 LNHDA, CDR2 SQIVND (reference sequence). The CDR3 sequence is CASSIVSGQQAYEQYF. Written as DNA, the CDR3 is TGTGCCAGTAGTATAGTGAGCGGACAGCAAGCTTACGAGCAGTACTTC.

The chain recombines TRBV28 with TRBJ2-7; possible D gene TRBD2, 5 bases. Germline V gene lookup returns CDR1 MDHEN and CDR2 SYDVKM. The V end was cut by 5 bases, the J end by 2 bases, with 16 bases between. The length of the CDR3 is 15 residues. CDR3 protein: CASSPSIQRTYEQYF. In nucleotides, the CDR3 is TGTGCCAGCAGTCCCTCTATCCAGCGGACCTACGAGCAGTACTTC.

The chain is built from TRBV28 and TRBJ2-7; no clear D gene. V was pared by 6 bases and J by 0 bases, with 12 bases between. CDR1 MDHEN and CDR2 SYDVKM come from the germline V gene. This CDR3 comprises 14 residues. CDR3 loop: CASSLVGSSYEQYF. In DNA, the CDR3 is TGTGCCAGCAGCCTCGTTGGCAGCTCCTACGAGCAGTACTTC.

J is TRBJ2-7 and V is TRBV7-8, with D perhaps TRBD2 (5 bases). The CDR3 has 15 residues. The ends were cut back, 1 base at V and 4 bases at J, with 14 bases in the middle. The germline gives CDR1 SGHVS, CDR2 FQNEAQ. CDR3 sequence reads: CASSLGVGPGYEQYF. The CDR3 coding sequence is TGTGCCAGCAGCTTAGGTGTTGGACCGGGGTACGAGCAGTACTTC. The variable domain in full, with the rest retrieved from reference TRBV7-8 and TRBJ2-7, is GAGVSQSPRYKVAKRGQDVALRCDPISGHVSLFWYQQALGQGPEFLTYFQNEAQLDKSGLPSDRFFAERPEGSVSTLKIQRTQQEDSAVYLCASSLGVGPGYEQYFGPGTRLTVT.

V is TRBV27 and J is TRBJ2-7, with D uncertain. This CDR3 is built from 13 residues. From germline, CDR1 is MNHEY and CDR2 SMNVEV (reference sequence). Trimming removed 3 bases from V and 2 bases from J, with 8 bases in between. CDR3 sequence: CASSLGQTYEQYF. Written as DNA, the CDR3 is TGTGCCAGCAGTTTGGGCCAAACCTACGAGCAGTACTTC.

CDR3 region: CSAGSGPRYGYTF. CDR3 coding DNA: TGCAGCGCGGGGTCTGGACCAAGGTATGGCTACACCTTC. V and J are TRBV29-1 and TRBJ1-2; D ambiguous. The CDR3 contains 13 residues. V gave up 7 bases and J gave up 5 bases, with 17 bases separating them. Germline loops: CDR1 SQVTM, CDR2 ANQGSEA.

The chain joins TRBV19 to TRBJ1-1, with D possibly matching TRBD1 (5 bases). Germline V gives CDR1 LNHDA, CDR2 SQIVND (reference sequence). V lost 3 bases to trimming and J lost 5 bases, with 13 bases between them. There are 14 residues in the CDR3. The CDR3 nucleotides read TGTGCCAGTAGTATGGGGGGAACAAGTACTGAAGCTTTCTTT. Translated: CASSMGGTSTEAFF.

The chain couples TRBV7-8 to TRBJ2-1; TRBD2 agrees at 9 bases. With 1 base clipped from V and 10 bases from J, the junction kept 11 bases outside the gene matches. The V gene's germline CDR1 is SGHVS and CDR2 FQNEAQ. This CDR3 spans 16 amino acids. The CDR3, as DNA: TGTGCCAGCAGCTTAGGAGGGCTAGCGGGACTAGCCGAGCAGTTCTTC. This encodes CASSLGGLAGLAEQFF.

This chain links TRBV18 with TRBJ1-2; no clear D. Trimming pared 3 bases from V and 4 bases from J, leaving 9 bases between. Germline V lookup: CDR1 KGHSH, CDR2 LQKENI. The CDR3 consists of 13 residues. The CDR3 region is CASSPTVFYGYTF. CDR3 DNA sequence: TGTGCCAGCTCACCCACGGTGTTCTATGGCTACACCTTC.

The J gene is TRBJ1-2, the V gene TRBV9; 7 bases align to TRBD1. CDR3 length: 14 residues. CDR1 and CDR2 from the germline V gene are SGDLS and YYNGEE. V lost 5 bases to trimming and J lost 4 bases; unmatched junction nucleotides: 8. The CDR3 nucleotides are TGTGCCAGCAGTGGAGGGGGCGCGGTCTATGGCTACACCTTC. Protein product: CASSGGGAVYGYTF.

The chain carries TRBV6-1 and TRBJ1-1, with D possibly being TRBD1 (6 bases). This CDR3 comprises 15 residues. Germline lookup yields CDR1 MNHNS and CDR2 SASEGT. V lost 5 bases to trimming and J lost 1 base, with 14 bases between them. CDR3 region: CASSTAGAGNTEAFF. CDR3 sequence (DNA): TGTGCCAGCAGTACGGCAGGGGCGGGGAACACTGAAGCTTTCTTT.

J is TRBJ2-7 and V is TRBV5-4, with 8 nucleotides matching TRBD1. Trimming removed 3 bases from V and 4 bases from J; junction bases left unmatched: 0. The CDR3 extends over 12 amino acids. From germline, CDR1 is SGHNT and CDR2 YYREEE (reference sequence). In nucleotides, the CDR3 is TGTGCCAGCAGCTGGGACAGGTACGAGCAGTACTTC. As protein: CASSWDRYEQYF. Variable domain in full (rest from reference TRBV5-4 and TRBJ2-7): ETGVTQSPTHLIKTRGQQVTLRCSSQSGHNTVSWYQQALGQGPQFIFQYYREEENGRGNFPPRFSGLQFPNYSSELNVNALELDDSALYLCASSWDRYEQYFGPGTRLTVT.

V is TRBV9 and J is TRBJ2-3; 7 bases match TRBD1. Looked up from germline, CDR1 is SGDLS and CDR2 is YYNGEE. V lost 4 bases to trimming and J lost 2 bases; unmatched junction nucleotides: 4. The CDR3 contains 14 residues. CDR3 protein: CASSLGQYTDTQYF. In nucleotides, the CDR3 is TGTGCCAGCAGCTTGGGACAGTACACAGATACGCAGTATTTT.

The V gene is TRBV7-9, the J gene TRBJ2-7, with 7 bases matching TRBD1. Germline V lookup: CDR1 SEHNR, CDR2 FQNEAQ (reference sequence). After removal of 1 base from V and 10 bases from J, the junction contained 4 bases not matched to a gene. The CDR3 sequence is 12 residues long. CDR3 bases: TGTGCCAGCAGCTTAGGGGACAGTACCCAGTACTTC. It specifies CASSLGDSTQYF.

The chain is built from TRBV9 and TRBJ1-3, with D possibly TRBD1 on 6 matching bases. There are 15 residues in the CDR3. Trimming pared 4 bases from V and 4 bases from J, leaving 15 bases between. CDR1 is SGDLS and CDR2 is YYNGEE in the germline V gene. This CDR3 is CASSRGGARGNTIYF. The CDR3 nucleotides are TGTGCCAGCAGCCGCGGGGGGGCGAGAGGAAACACCATATATTTT.

The chain joins TRBV4-1 to TRBJ2-7, with TRBD1 identical over 7 bases. V was pared by 2 bases and J by 6 bases, with 13 bases of the junction left unmatched. Germline V gives CDR1 MGHRA, CDR2 YSYEKL. CDR3 length equals 16 residues. Here the CDR3 DNA reads TGCGCCAGCAGCCAATATTTCGCGACAGGGTTTCCCGAGCAGTACTTC. Translated: CASSQYFATGFPEQYF.

This clone was seen a single time. This chain connects TRBV29-1 to TRBJ2-7; 7 bases fit TRBD1. Germline V gene lookup returns CDR1 SQVTM and CDR2 ANQGSEA. After removal of 7 bases from V and 2 bases from J, the junction contained 8 bases not matched to a gene. The CDR3 has 13 amino acids. The CDR3: CSAQTGNTYEQYF. The CDR3 nucleotides are TGCAGCGCCCAGACAGGGAATACCTACGAGCAGTACTTC.

CDR3 sequence: CASSLRGFQAELFF. The DNA of the CDR3 is TGTGCCAGCAGTTTACGAGGGTTTCAAGCGGAGCTGTTTTTT. J is TRBJ2-2 and V is TRBV28, with D maybe TRBD2 (5 bases). Trimming removed 2 bases at V and 10 bases at J, with 14 bases between. Germline V gene data show CDR1 as MDHEN and CDR2 as SYDVKM. This CDR3 is built from 14 residues.

The V and J genes are TRBV4-1 and TRBJ2-3, with 8 nucleotides matching TRBD2. V was pared by 1 base and J by 4 bases, with 7 bases of the junction left unmatched. Germline loops: CDR1 MGHRA, CDR2 YSYEKL. The length of the CDR3 is 16 residues. The CDR3 loop is CASSQGPGGHSDTQYF. In DNA, the CDR3 is TGCGCCAGCAGCCAAGGGCCGGGAGGGCATTCAGATACGCAGTATTTT.

The chain uses TRBV5-1 and TRBJ1-1, with 8 bases fitting TRBD1. Trimming removed 3 bases from V and 10 bases from J; junction bases left unmatched: 17. Germline V lookup: CDR1 SGHRS, CDR2 YFSETQ. The CDR3 spans 16 residues. The CDR3 coding sequence is TGCGCCAGCAGCTCGTCGGACAGGGCCGGATTCGCGACAGCTTTCTTT. Translation: CASSSSDRAGFATAFF.

The chain employs TRBV9 and TRBJ1-1, with D tentatively TRBD1 (6 bases). The V and J ends lost 3 bases and 7 bases respectively, with 10 bases between them. This CDR3 has 12 amino acids. Germline V gene sequence: CDR1 SGDLS, CDR2 YYNGEE. The chain's CDR3 is CASSAGTFEAFF. The CDR3 region has the DNA TGTGCCAGCAGCGCCGGGACATTTGAAGCTTTCTTT.

Written as DNA, the CDR3 is TGTGCCAGCAGCCTCCAGGGGTGGAGCACAGATACGCAGTATTTT. This translates into CASSLQGWSTDTQYF. J is TRBJ2-3 and V is TRBV7-6; D might be TRBD1 (6 bases). Germline CDR1 is SGHVS and CDR2 is FNYEAQ. The ends were cut back, 5 bases at V and 0 bases at J, with 12 bases in the middle. This CDR3 comprises 15 residues. The entire variable domain, with the rest obtained from reference TRBV7-6 and TRBJ2-3, is as follows: GAGVSQSPRYKVTKRGQDVALRCDPISGHVSLYWYRQALGQGPEFLTYFNYEAQQDKSGLPNDRFSAERPEGSISTLTIQRTEQRDSAMYRCASSLQGWSTDTQYFGPGTRLTVL.

In this sample, this clone turned up once. The rearrangement links TRBV11-2 to TRBJ2-7; TRBD1 aligns across 9 bases. CDR1 is SGHAT and CDR2 is FQNNGV in the germline V gene. With 5 bases clipped from V and 3 bases from J, the junction kept 8 bases outside the gene matches. This CDR3 comprises 15 residues. The CDR3 nucleotides read TGTGCCAGCAGCCTGGGGACAGGGAACTACTACGAGCAGTACTTC. Its translation: CASSLGTGNYYEQYF.

Details on this clone: The junction shows a germline mismatch at one end, possibly a read error. This chain uses TRBV6-6 with TRBJ2-1, with 10 nucleotides matching TRBD2. In germline, CDR1 is MNHNY, CDR2 SVGAGI (reference sequence). This CDR3 has 15 residues. The CDR3 loop reads CAISGLAVIHNEQFF. For the CDR3, the DNA is TGTGCCATCAGTGGACTAGCGGTTATCCACAATGAGCAGTTCTTC.

This chain links TRBV27 with TRBJ1-3; 8 positions agree with TRBD1. Unmatched junction bases numbered 4, after V lost 5 bases and J lost 7 bases. Germline V gives CDR1 MNHEY, CDR2 SMNVEV (reference sequence). CDR3 size: 13 residues. The chain's CDR3 is CASSLDRGNTIYF. The CDR3 region has the DNA TGTGCCAGCAGTCTCGACAGGGGTAACACCATATATTTT.

The chain recombines TRBV28 with TRBJ2-3; TRBD1 is a possible D gene (5 bases). The CDR3 is made up of 13 amino acids. Trimming stripped 2 bases from V and 3 bases from J, with 6 bases between. Germline CDR1 reads MDHEN; CDR2 reads SYDVKM. The CDR3 spells CASSLRGTDTQYF. The DNA for the CDR3 is TGTGCCAGCAGTTTAAGGGGAACAGATACGCAGTATTTT. Based on the CDR3 plus reference TRBV28 and TRBJ2-3, the full variable domain is DVKVTQSSRYLVKRTGEKVFLECVQDMDHENMFWYRQDPGLGLRLIYFSYDVKMKEKGDIPEGYSVSREKKERFSLILESASTNQTSMYLCASSLRGTDTQYFGPGTRLTVL.